This entry lists 14 T cell receptor beta chains sequenced from one sample in a study of post-analysis software for immune sequencing data. Unique molecular identifiers were carried by the TCR beta cDNA libraries. TCRdb re-called the PCR reads through MiXCR, storing one row per CDR3 protein. The table lists hundreds of thousands of distinct CDR3 sequences, about 44% of them singletons. These TCRs are of unknown antigen specificity. Study results and caveats: Controls showed lower frequencies than patients for several TRBV segments, and TRBV5-6, TRBV5-1 and TRBV20-1 were among these.

Sequencing used blood. These receptor sequences come from a girl aged 5 to 17 with multiple sclerosis.

This clonotype was counted a few times. The chain couples TRBV7-2 to TRBJ2-1; 9 nucleotides agree with TRBD2. The CDR3 contains 16 residues. The junction had 3 bases not matched to a gene; V was cut back by 0 bases and J by 3 bases. CDR1 and CDR2 (germline): SGHTA, FQGNSA. The CDR3: CASSLASGRYYNEQFF. DNA for the CDR3: TGTGCCAGCAGCTTAGCTAGCGGGAGATACTACAATGAGCAGTTCTTC.

The sample holds many counts of this clonotype. This chain's CDR3 is CASSTPTGLAGGSYDTQYF. The CDR3 coding sequence is TGTGCCAGCAGCACCCCGACGGGGCTAGCGGGGGGGTCCTATGATACGCAGTATTTT. The J gene is TRBJ2-3, the V gene TRBV7-6; 12 positions match TRBD2. Germline trimming cut 5 bases from V and 6 bases from J; bases unmatched to any gene: 18. This CDR3 comprises 19 residues. The V gene's germline CDR1 is SGHVS and CDR2 FNYEAQ.

V and J are TRBV12-3 or TRBV12-4 and TRBJ2-3, with 8 bases fitting TRBD2. The V and J ends lost 6 bases and 1 base, in that order; junction bases with no gene match: 9. The CDR3 covers 16 residues. CDR3 sequence (DNA): TGTGCCAGCAGCTTGGAAGCGGGAGTGCGCACAGATACGCAGTATTTT. Translated: CASSLEAGVRTDTQYF.

Only a few counts were recorded for this clonotype. J is TRBJ1-6 and V is TRBV3-1; D might be TRBD1 (6 bases). Trimming cost V 0 bases and J 7 bases, with 10 bases left between them. Germline V gene data show CDR1 as LGHDT and CDR2 as YNNKEL (reference sequence). CDR3 length: 15 amino acids. The CDR3 nucleotides read TGTGCCAGCAGCCAAGACGGGGGCGGGAATTCACCCCTCCACTTT. Translating it yields CASSQDGGGNSPLHF.

The CDR3 spells CASSSILYEQYF. CDR3 in DNA: TGTGCCAGCAGCTCCATCCTCTACGAGCAGTACTTC. V is TRBV7-2 and J is TRBJ2-7, with unresolved D. The germline CDR1 and CDR2 sequences are SGHTA and FQGNSA. CDR3 length equals 12 residues. V was trimmed by 4 bases and J by 3 bases, leaving 7 bases between them.

For the CDR3, the DNA is TGTGCCAGCAGTTTCCAAAGTGGGCCCCAGCATTTT. Its translation: CASSFQSGPQHF. The chain recombines TRBV6-5 with TRBJ1-5; D not resolved. Trimming removed 4 bases at V and 9 bases at J, with 10 bases between. The length of the CDR3 is 12 residues. CDR1 is MNHEY, CDR2 SVGAGI, per germline.

The CDR3 DNA reads TGTGCCAGCAGCCAAGAGACTAGCGGGGGATACGAGCAGTACTTC. This translates into CASSQETSGGYEQYF. V and J are TRBV4-2 and TRBJ2-7; 12 nucleotides align to TRBD2. Per the germline V gene, CDR1 is LGHNA and CDR2 is YNFKEQ. Trimming took 0 bases from V and 4 from J; bases not matched to a gene: 1. The CDR3 spans 15 residues.

This clonotype has just a few counts. The chain recombines TRBV4-1 with TRBJ1-2; a weak D match, TRBD1 (5 bases). CDR1 is MGHRA, CDR2 YSYEKL, per germline. This CDR3 is built from 15 residues. V gave up 4 bases and J gave up 1 base, with 13 bases separating them. The chain's CDR3 is CASSLIGANNYGYTF. The CDR3 DNA is TGCGCCAGCAGCCTCATCGGGGCCAATAACTATGGCTACACCTTC.

The CDR3 bases are TGTGCCAGCACCCCGGGACAGGCTGCAACTAATGAAAAACTGTTTTTT. This sequence encodes CASTPGQAATNEKLFF. V and J are TRBV25-1 and TRBJ1-4, with 8 bases lining up with TRBD1. This CDR3 region has 16 residues. Germline values: CDR1 MGHDK, CDR2 SYGVNS. Trimming cost V 7 bases and J 0 bases; bases outside gene matches: 7.

This clonotype has only a few counts. The chain joins TRBV4-1 to TRBJ1-5; tentative D call: TRBD1 (5 bases). The CDR3 runs to 16 residues. Between the trimmed V and J ends, which lost 0 bases and 0 bases, there was a span of 9 bases. From germline, CDR1 is MGHRA and CDR2 YSYEKL. Here the CDR3 DNA reads TGCGCCAGCAGCCAAGATCCGGGGGATAGCAATCAGCCCCAGCATTTT. This codes for CASSQDPGDSNQPQHF.

The chain is built from TRBV7-9 and TRBJ1-2; D might be TRBD1 (6 bases). Trimming removed 5 bases from V and 13 bases from J, with 32 bases in between. This CDR3 comprises 17 residues. From germline, CDR1 is SEHNR and CDR2 FQNEAQ (reference sequence). The CDR3 region has the DNA TGTGCCAGCAGCGGCGGAGATGTGGGACATATTTTCGTGGGGCCCACCTTC. Translated: CASSGGDVGHIFVGPTF.

The rearrangement joins TRBV12-3 or TRBV12-4 to TRBJ1-2; the match to TRBD1 covers 12 bases. J was trimmed by 3 bases and V by 3 bases; bases with no gene match: 14. This CDR3 is 19 amino acids long. CDR3 in DNA: TGTGCCAGCAGTTTTGGGGCCCCGGGACAGGGGGCTCATCACTATGGCTACACCTTC. As protein: CASSFGAPGQGAHHYGYTF.

The V call is TRBV29-1, the J call TRBJ2-7; 9 bases line up with TRBD1. The CDR3 runs to 16 residues. With V trimmed by 4 bases and J by 1 base, 11 bases remained unmatched. Germline lookup yields CDR1 SQVTM and CDR2 ANQGSEA. Here the CDR3 DNA reads TGCAGCGTTGGGACCAACCGGGACAGGGCATCCTACGAGCAGTACTTC. It codes for CSVGTNRDRASYEQYF.

This clonotype appeared a few times. The chain employs TRBV12-3 or TRBV12-4 and TRBJ2-5; D may be TRBD1 (5 bases). V lost 3 bases and J lost 0, with 17 bases in between. The CDR3 loop spans 17 amino acids. Written as DNA, the CDR3 is TGTGCCAGCAGTTTCTTCTTCGTTATGGGGCACCAAGAGACCCAGTACTTC. It encodes CASSFFFVMGHQETQYF.